What follows are 29 T cell receptor beta chains derived from one specimen sequenced in a study of T cells in Graves' hyperthyroidism and ophthalmopathy (dated by TCRdb to about 2019). Libraries came from multiplex PCR. Sequenced on an Illumina HiSeq 2000. Amplification of TCR beta CDR3 regions was carried out from RNA transcripts. The TCR CDR3 was subjected to a first round of RT-PCR using the HTBI primer set and the Qiagen OneStep RT-PCR kit. The public sequencing data were trimmed at Q25 with fastp and processed into clonotypes with MiXCR by TCRdb, which kept only in-frame beta chains. CDR3 protein duplicates are merged, each entry listing the most common genes and DNA. The sample contains some 270,000 distinct CDR3 sequences, 10% to 15% of them found a single time. The top ten constitute 6% to 8% of the sample. The sample was blood. These receptors were taken from a woman aged 25 to 39 with Graves' hyperthyroidism that later progressed to Graves' ophthalmopathy.

This clonotype appeared many times. The rearrangement uses TRBV18 and TRBJ2-1; 8 bases are shared with TRBD2. Germline V CDR1 and CDR2: KGHSH, LQKENI. The junction had 9 bases not matched to a gene; V was cut back by 3 bases and J by 2 bases. The CDR3 loop spans 17 amino acids. The CDR3, as DNA: TGTGCCAGCTCACCTCCCGGGGCGGGAGGTACCTACAATGAGCAGTTCTTC. Its translation is CASSPPGAGGTYNEQFF.

This clonotype came up many times. The rearrangement links TRBV7-9 to TRBJ1-1; tentative D call: TRBD1 (5 bases). The CDR3 runs 14 residues. CDR1 SEHNR and CDR2 FQNEAQ come from the germline V gene (reference sequence). Between the trimmed V and J ends, which lost 4 bases and 7 bases, there was a span of 16 bases. CDR3 sequence: CASSSGTWAIEAFF. For the CDR3, the DNA is TGTGCCAGCAGCTCCGGGACTTGGGCGATTGAAGCTTTCTTT.

This clonotype was picked up many times. This chain connects TRBV3-1 to TRBJ2-7; no definite D call. The V and J ends lost 4 bases and 3 bases respectively, with 10 bases between them. Looked up from germline, CDR1 is LGHDT and CDR2 is YNNKEL (reference sequence). This CDR3 spans 13 amino acids. The CDR3 reads CASSREIGYEQYF. In nucleotides, the CDR3 is TGTGCCAGCAGCCGGGAAATAGGCTACGAGCAGTACTTC.

This clonotype was counted at least ten times. J is TRBJ1-1 and V is TRBV20-1; the D is unclear. V was trimmed by 1 base and J by 7 bases, leaving 7 bases between them. The CDR3 spans 11 residues. Germline V gives CDR1 DFQATT, CDR2 SNEGSKA (reference sequence). CDR3 sequence reads: CSARASIEAFF. CDR3 bases: TGCAGTGCTAGAGCCAGTATTGAAGCTTTCTTT.

This clonotype was counted many times. The chain links TRBV5-8 to TRBJ1-5, with D perhaps TRBD1 (6 bases). The CDR3 has 18 residues. V was trimmed by 6 bases and J by 0 bases, leaving 22 bases between them. The germline V gene encodes CDR1 SGHTS and CDR2 YDEGEE. The CDR3 bases are TGTGCCAGCACAGAGGGTACGGACAGCCTGAATAGCAATCAGCCCCAGCATTTT. Translating gives CASTEGTDSLNSNQPQHF.

Regarding this clonotype: Germline is not matched at one junction end, which may reflect a read error. The chain couples TRBV7-7 to TRBJ2-7; D remains unclear. Germline CDR1 SSHAT, CDR2 FNYEAQ (reference sequence). The CDR3 totals 13 residues. CDR3 in DNA: TGTGCTAGCAGCTTAGGTTTCGCCACCGAGCAGTACTTC. Its protein is CASSLGFATEQYF.

Ten or more counts support this clonotype. This chain links TRBV7-9 with TRBJ2-7; weak D call: TRBD2 (6 bases). Looked up from germline, CDR1 is SEHNR and CDR2 is FQNEAQ (reference sequence). The CDR3 spans 17 residues. The V gene lost 5 bases and the J gene lost 2 bases, with 22 bases spanning the gap. CDR3 sequence reads: CASSHTGGNGRPYEQYF. In DNA, the CDR3 is TGTGCCAGCAGCCATACTGGCGGGAACGGAAGACCCTACGAGCAGTACTTC.

Ten or more counts support this clonotype. This chain links TRBV20-1 with TRBJ2-7; D unresolved. Per the germline V gene, CDR1 is DFQATT and CDR2 is SNEGSKA (reference sequence). The ends were cut back, 5 bases at V and 7 bases at J, with 21 bases in the middle. The CDR3 length is 14 residues. CDR3 residues: CSARDGSDIMEQYF. The CDR3 DNA follows: TGCAGTGCTCGTGACGGTTCCGATATTATGGAGCAGTACTTC.

This clonotype was recorded at least ten times. The chain is built from TRBV28 and TRBJ1-4, with 7 bases fitting TRBD1. The V segment lost 5 bases and the J segment 6 bases; nucleotides outside the gene matches: 6. CDR3 length: 14 amino acids. The V gene's germline CDR1 is MDHEN and CDR2 SYDVKM. The CDR3 region is CASSPPQGDEKLFF. CDR3 nucleotides: TGTGCCAGCAGTCCCCCCCAGGGGGATGAAAAACTGTTTTTT.

V gene TRBV9 combines with J gene TRBJ2-3, with a tentative D call TRBD2 (6 bases). The V end was cut by 3 bases, the J end by 4 bases, with 15 bases between. The CDR3 is made up of 15 amino acids. The V gene's germline CDR1 is SGDLS and CDR2 YYNGEE. CDR3 coding DNA: TGTGCCAGCAGCGAGGGCCTCCGGGAGCCAGATACGCAGTATTTT. Protein: CASSEGLREPDTQYF.

This clonotype showed up many times. This chain connects TRBV3-1 to TRBJ1-5; D ambiguous. Germline V lookup: CDR1 LGHDT, CDR2 YNNKEL (reference sequence). Trimming took off 0 bases at V and 1 base at J, with 4 bases between the two ends. The CDR3 has 14 residues. CDR3 nucleotides: TGTGCCAGCAGCCAAGACGGGAGCAATCAGCCCCAGCATTTT. This gives the protein CASSQDGSNQPQHF.

In its sample, this clonotype was seen many times. V is TRBV28 and J is TRBJ2-7, with D perhaps TRBD1 or TRBD2 (7 bases each). CDR1 is MDHEN and CDR2 is SYDVKM in the germline V gene. V was clipped by 6 bases and J by 2 bases, with 14 bases between them. This CDR3 has 14 amino acids. CDR3 sequence reads: CASSSRGGPYEQYF. DNA for the CDR3: TGTGCCAGCAGCAGCAGGGGGGGCCCCTACGAGCAGTACTTC. Complete variable domain (other parts from reference TRBV28 and TRBJ2-7): DVKVTQSSRYLVKRTGEKVFLECVQDMDHENMFWYRQDPGLGLRLIYFSYDVKMKEKGDIPEGYSVSREKKERFSLILESASTNQTSMYLCASSSRGGPYEQYFGPGTRLTVT.

The sample holds a few counts of this clonotype. The gene calls are TRBV7-3 and TRBJ2-3, with TRBD2 identical over 10 bases. This CDR3 comprises 17 residues. Germline V gene sequence: CDR1 SGHTA, CDR2 FQGTGA. Losses at the gene ends were 2 bases for V and 4 bases for J; bases not matched to a gene: 9. CDR3 loop: CASSLYLGTSAADTQYF. DNA of the CDR3: TGTGCCAGCAGCTTATATTTAGGGACTAGCGCAGCAGATACGCAGTATTTT. Variable domain in full (rest from reference TRBV7-3 and TRBJ2-3): GAGVSQTPSNKVTEKGKYVELRCDPISGHTALYWYRQSLGQGPEFLIYFQGTGAADDSGLPNDRFFAVRPEGSVSTLKIQRTERGDSAVYLCASSLYLGTSAADTQYFGPGTRLTVL.

The sample holds a few counts of this clonotype. This chain uses TRBV18 with TRBJ1-3, with D hard to call. The CDR3 runs 16 residues. Germline CDR1 KGHSH, CDR2 LQKENI. The V end lost 3 bases, the J end lost 2 bases, and 14 bases lay between the germline ends. CDR3 sequence (DNA): TGTGCCAGCTCACCGTCCGGCGCTGGGACTGGAAACACCATATATTTT. This translates into CASSPSGAGTGNTIYF.

There are many counts of this clonotype. The chain couples TRBV5-8 to TRBJ1-2; the D is unclear. V gave up 0 bases and J gave up 4 bases, with 19 bases separating them. This CDR3 contains 17 residues. The germline CDR1 and CDR2 sequences are SGHTS and YDEGEE. This CDR3 reads CASSLVAAFGGAYGYTF. In nucleotides, the CDR3 is TGTGCCAGCAGCTTGGTAGCCGCGTTTGGCGGAGCCTATGGCTACACCTTC.

This clonotype was seen at least ten times. The J gene is TRBJ2-1, the V gene TRBV12-3 or TRBV12-4, with D hard to call. V lost 1 base and J 3 bases, leaving 7 bases between the germline ends. This CDR3 has 14 amino acids. The chain's CDR3 is CASSLGLLYNEQFF. The DNA of the CDR3 is TGTGCCAGCAGTTTAGGTCTGCTCTACAATGAGCAGTTCTTC.

This clonotype was recorded at least ten times. The V gene is TRBV7-3, the J gene TRBJ2-2; D is unclear. The CDR3 is 15 residues long. Germline CDR1 reads SGHTA; CDR2 reads FQGTGA. Trimming stripped 1 base from V and 6 bases from J, with 12 bases between. CDR3 loop: CASSLRPKESGELFF. In nucleotides, the CDR3 is TGTGCCAGCAGCTTAAGGCCTAAGGAATCCGGGGAGCTGTTTTTT.

This clonotype has ten or more counts. The chain uses TRBV10-3 and TRBJ2-7; 8 bases fit TRBD2. V was clipped by 4 bases and J by 3 bases; unmatched bases: 5. CDR3 size: 14 residues. Germline lookup yields CDR1 ENHRY and CDR2 SYGVKD. Written as DNA, the CDR3 is TGTGCCATCAGTGCGGCTAGCGGGCTCTACGAGCAGTACTTC. Amino acids: CAISAASGLYEQYF.

This clonotype was observed many times. The chain is built from TRBV28 and TRBJ1-1; D ambiguous. CDR3 length equals 13 residues. The germline V and J ends were trimmed by 5 bases and 0 bases, with 7 bases remaining between them. Germline V gene data show CDR1 as MDHEN and CDR2 as SYDVKM. In DNA form, the CDR3 reads TGTGCCAGCAGTGGGCGTATGAACACTGAAGCTTTCTTT. The encoded protein is CASSGRMNTEAFF.

This clonotype was seen ten or more times. The chain links TRBV10-3 to TRBJ2-5, with D possibly being TRBD2 (5 bases). Germline lookup yields CDR1 ENHRY and CDR2 SYGVKD. The V gene lost 1 base and the J gene lost 4 bases, with 16 bases spanning the gap. The CDR3 is 16 residues long. The DNA for the CDR3 is TGTGCCATCAGTGAGTTAGGGCCCTACGAGGGAGAGACCCAGTACTTC. This encodes CAISELGPYEGETQYF.

This clonotype was counted many times. The chain uses TRBV7-9 and TRBJ2-1; D possibly matches TRBD1 or TRBD2 (5 bases each). Germline V gene sequence: CDR1 SEHNR, CDR2 FQNEAQ (reference sequence). The V end lost 10 bases, the J end lost 4 bases, and 17 bases lay between the germline ends. This CDR3 has 14 amino acids. CDR3 bases: TGTGCCACCGCAGTCCGGGACCTTTACAATGAGCAGTTCTTC. Its protein product is CATAVRDLYNEQFF.

This clonotype has ten or more counts. This rearrangement joins TRBV6-2 or TRBV6-3 to TRBJ1-2; no clear D gene. CDR1 and CDR2 from the germline V gene are MNHEY and SVGEGT. The CDR3 loop spans 12 amino acids. The ends were cut back, 8 bases at V and 7 bases at J, with 14 bases in the middle. CDR3 region: CASRDEFPGYTF. In DNA form, the CDR3 reads TGTGCCAGCCGAGACGAATTCCCTGGCTACACCTTC.

Ten or more counts support this clonotype. The chain recombines TRBV7-9 with TRBJ2-7; TRBD1 or TRBD2 may be the D gene (5 bases each). Per germline, CDR1 SEHNR and CDR2 FQNEAQ (reference sequence). There are 12 residues in the CDR3. Trimming shortened V by 6 bases and J by 4 bases, and 10 bases separated the two germline ends. The CDR3 sequence: CASRRGVYEQYF. The CDR3 DNA follows: TGTGCCAGCAGGAGAGGGGTTTACGAGCAGTACTTC.

A few counts support this clonotype. Being one base from a much bigger clone, this may be a read error. J is TRBJ1-5 and V is TRBV12-3 or TRBV12-4, with TRBD1 as a possible D gene (5 bases). CDR3 size: 18 residues. The CDR3 nucleotides read TGTGCCAGCAGTTTTGGGGGACTTGGAGTCCGTAGCAATCGGCCCCAGCATTTT. This translates into CASSFGGLGVRSNRPQHF.

This clonotype was seen many times. J is TRBJ2-3 and V is TRBV7-9, with D maybe TRBD2 (6 bases). Trimming shortened V by 1 base and J by 6 bases, and 14 bases separated the two germline ends. This CDR3 region has 15 residues. Germline V gene data show CDR1 as SEHNR and CDR2 as FQNEAQ (reference sequence). The CDR3 loop reads CASSLVGDFPDTQYF. In nucleotides, the CDR3 is TGTGCCAGCAGCTTAGTGGGGGACTTCCCCGATACGCAGTATTTT.

This clonotype was counted many times. The V and J genes are TRBV7-9 and TRBJ2-2; TRBD1 or TRBD2 may be the D gene (5 bases each). Deletions cut 5 bases from V and 0 bases from J, with 19 bases between. The CDR3 runs to 18 residues. Germline CDR1 is SEHNR and CDR2 is FQNEAQ (reference sequence). CDR3 sequence (DNA): TGTGCCAGCAGCCCGGGACGGAGAACAGGCCCGAACACCGGGGAGCTGTTTTTT. As protein: CASSPGRRTGPNTGELFF. The full variable domain, its missing parts supplied by reference TRBV7-9 and TRBJ2-2, is DTGVSQNPRHKITKRGQNVTFRCDPISEHNRLYWYRQTLGQGPEFLTYFQNEAQLEKSRLLSDRFSAERPKGSFSTLEIQRTEQGDSAMYLCASSPGRRTGPNTGELFFGEGSRLTVL.

The chain is built from TRBV30 and TRBJ2-5; no definite D call. Trimming took off 0 bases at V and 7 bases at J, with 18 bases between the two ends. Germline CDR1 reads GTSNPN; CDR2 reads SVGIG (reference sequence). This CDR3 contains 15 residues. CDR3 protein: CAWSVPVTPLRTQYF. CDR3 in DNA: TGTGCCTGGAGTGTACCGGTAACACCCCTCAGGACCCAGTACTTC.

The J gene is TRBJ1-2, the V gene TRBV5-6, with TRBD1 as a possible D gene (5 bases). V lost 4 bases, J lost 4 bases, and 11 bases lay in between. Germline CDR1 is SGHDT and CDR2 is YYEEEE. This CDR3 region has 13 residues. The CDR3 nucleotides are TGTGCCAGCAGCACCCTCGGGGGCTATGGCTACACCTTC. This encodes CASSTLGGYGYTF.

This clonotype came up many times. This chain connects TRBV12-3 or TRBV12-4 to TRBJ2-5; 8 nucleotides align to TRBD2. The CDR3 length is 14 residues. V lost 6 bases to trimming and J lost 2 bases; unmatched junction nucleotides: 5. The CDR3 region has the DNA TGTGCCAGCAGCCTAACTAGCGGACAAGAGACCCAGTACTTC. This encodes CASSLTSGQETQYF.